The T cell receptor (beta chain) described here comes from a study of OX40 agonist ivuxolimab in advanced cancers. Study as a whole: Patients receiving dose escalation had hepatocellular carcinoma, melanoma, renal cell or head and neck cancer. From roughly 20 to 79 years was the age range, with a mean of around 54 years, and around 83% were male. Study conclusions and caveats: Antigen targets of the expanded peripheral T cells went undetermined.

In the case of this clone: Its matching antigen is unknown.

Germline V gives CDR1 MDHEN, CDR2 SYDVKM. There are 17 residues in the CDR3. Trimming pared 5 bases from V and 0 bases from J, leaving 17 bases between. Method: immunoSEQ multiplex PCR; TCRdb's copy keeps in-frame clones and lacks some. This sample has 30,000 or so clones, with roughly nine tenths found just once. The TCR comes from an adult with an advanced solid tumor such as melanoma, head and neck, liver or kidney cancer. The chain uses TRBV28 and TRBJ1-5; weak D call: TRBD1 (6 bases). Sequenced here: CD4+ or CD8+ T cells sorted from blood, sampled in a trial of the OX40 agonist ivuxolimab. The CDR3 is CASSMRQGSYSNQPQHF. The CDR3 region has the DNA TGTGCCAGCAGTATGCGCCAGGGGAGTTATAGCAATCAGCCCCAGCATTTT.